The present entry profiles one T cell receptor beta chain with its context. The target antigen is unknown. This sample was taken from a study of T cell repertoires in cytomegalovirus infection. Study at large: Signatures in public TCR beta sequences pointed to both CMV infection and matching HLA type.

MiXCR was run by TCRdb on the reads, yielding one entry per CDR3 protein. The sample comprises some 680,000 distinct CDR3 sequences, 35% to 45% of which are singletons, and 2.8% rests with the top ten. Study-wide points: There were HLA-C-restricted CMV-specific TCR beta clonotypes dominating the ex vivo response. Individuals carrying CMV plus the relevant HLA were identified by cumulative frequency of public TCR beta families.

Germline V CDR1 and CDR2: SGHVS, FNYEAQ. CDR3 length: 15 residues. With V trimmed by 7 bases and J by 9 bases, 8 bases remained unmatched. This receptor was taken from a human donor in good health (CMV status not recorded). Some clones in this sample may be carry-over from other donors' samples. The sequencing sample was made of PBMCs. The chain employs TRBV7-6 and TRBJ1-6; 11 bases agree with TRBD1. CDR3 DNA sequence: TGTGCCAGCACCGAAAGGACAGGGGGCTTTTCACCCCTCCACTTT. Translated: CASTERTGGFSPLHF.